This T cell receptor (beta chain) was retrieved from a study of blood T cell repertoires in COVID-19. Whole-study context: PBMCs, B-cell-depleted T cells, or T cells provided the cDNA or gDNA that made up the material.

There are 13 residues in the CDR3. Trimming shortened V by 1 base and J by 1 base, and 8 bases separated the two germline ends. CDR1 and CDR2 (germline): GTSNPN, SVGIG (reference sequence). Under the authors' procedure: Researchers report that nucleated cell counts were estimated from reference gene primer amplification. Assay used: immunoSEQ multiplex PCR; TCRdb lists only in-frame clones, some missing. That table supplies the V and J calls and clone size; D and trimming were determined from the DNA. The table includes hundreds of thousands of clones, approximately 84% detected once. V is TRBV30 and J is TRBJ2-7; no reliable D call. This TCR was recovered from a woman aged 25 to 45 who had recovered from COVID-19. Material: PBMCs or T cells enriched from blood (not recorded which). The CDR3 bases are TGTGCCTGGAGTGCCCCGAGGTCCTACGAGCAGTACTTC. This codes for CAWSAPRSYEQYF. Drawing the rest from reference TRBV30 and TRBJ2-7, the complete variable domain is SQTIHQWPATLVQPVGSPLSLECTVEGTSNPNLYWYRQAAGRGLQLLFYSVGIGQISSEVPQNLSASRPQDRQFILSSKKLLLSDSGFYLCAWSAPRSYEQYFGPGTRLTVT.